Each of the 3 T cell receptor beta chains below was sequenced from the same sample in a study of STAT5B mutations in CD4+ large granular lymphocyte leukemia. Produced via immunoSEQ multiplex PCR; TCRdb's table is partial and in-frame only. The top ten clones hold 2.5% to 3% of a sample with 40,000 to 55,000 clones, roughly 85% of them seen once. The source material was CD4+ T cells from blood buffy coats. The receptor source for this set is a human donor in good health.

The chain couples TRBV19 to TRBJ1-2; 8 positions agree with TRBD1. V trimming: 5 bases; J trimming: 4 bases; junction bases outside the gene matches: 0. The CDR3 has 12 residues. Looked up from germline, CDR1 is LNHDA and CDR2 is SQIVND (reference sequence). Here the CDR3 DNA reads TGTGCCAGTAGTGACAGGGGCTATGGCTACACCTTC. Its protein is CASSDRGYGYTF.

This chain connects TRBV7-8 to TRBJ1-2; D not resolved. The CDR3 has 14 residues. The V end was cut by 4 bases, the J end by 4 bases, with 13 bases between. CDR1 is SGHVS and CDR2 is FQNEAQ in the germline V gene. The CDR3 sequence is CASSSRESTYGYTF. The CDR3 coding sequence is TGTGCCAGCAGCTCAAGGGAGTCCACCTATGGCTACACCTTC.

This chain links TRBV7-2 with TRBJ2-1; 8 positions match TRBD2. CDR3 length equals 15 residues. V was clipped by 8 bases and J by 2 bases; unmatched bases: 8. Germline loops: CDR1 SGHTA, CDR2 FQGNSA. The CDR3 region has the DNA TGTGCCAGCGGTCGGGGGGGGGCCACCTACAATGAGCAGTTCTTC. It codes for CASGRGGATYNEQFF.